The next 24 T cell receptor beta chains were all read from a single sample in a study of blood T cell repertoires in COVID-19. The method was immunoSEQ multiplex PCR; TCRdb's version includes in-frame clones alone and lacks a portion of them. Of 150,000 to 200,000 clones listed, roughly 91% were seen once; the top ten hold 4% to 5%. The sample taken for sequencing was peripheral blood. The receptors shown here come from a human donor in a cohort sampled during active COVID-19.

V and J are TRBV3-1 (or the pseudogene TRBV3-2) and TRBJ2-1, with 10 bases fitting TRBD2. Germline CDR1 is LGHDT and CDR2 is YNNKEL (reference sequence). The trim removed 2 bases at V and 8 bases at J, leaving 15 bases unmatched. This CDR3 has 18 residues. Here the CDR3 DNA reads TGTGCCAGCAGCCAATCACCTTACGGGACTAGCGTGTCGGATGAGCAGTTCTTC. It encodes CASSQSPYGTSVSDEQFF.

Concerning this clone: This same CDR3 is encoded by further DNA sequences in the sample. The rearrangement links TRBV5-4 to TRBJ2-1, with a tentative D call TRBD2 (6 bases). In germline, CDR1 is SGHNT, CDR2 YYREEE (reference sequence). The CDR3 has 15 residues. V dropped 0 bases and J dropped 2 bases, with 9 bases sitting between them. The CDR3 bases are TGTGCCAGCAGCTTGGGTGGGGGGACCTACAATGAGCAGTTCTTC. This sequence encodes CASSLGGGTYNEQFF.

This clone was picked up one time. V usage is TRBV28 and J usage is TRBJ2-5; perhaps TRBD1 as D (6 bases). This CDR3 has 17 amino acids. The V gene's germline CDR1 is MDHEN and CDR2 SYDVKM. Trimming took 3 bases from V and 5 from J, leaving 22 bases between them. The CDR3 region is CASSLGKGGRGKETQYF. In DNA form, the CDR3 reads TGTGCCAGCAGTTTGGGGAAAGGGGGACGAGGGAAGGAGACCCAGTACTTC. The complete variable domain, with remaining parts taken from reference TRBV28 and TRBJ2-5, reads DVKVTQSSRYLVKRTGEKVFLECVQDMDHENMFWYRQDPGLGLRLIYFSYDVKMKEKGDIPEGYSVSREKKERFSLILESASTNQTSMYLCASSLGKGGRGKETQYFGPGTRLLVL.

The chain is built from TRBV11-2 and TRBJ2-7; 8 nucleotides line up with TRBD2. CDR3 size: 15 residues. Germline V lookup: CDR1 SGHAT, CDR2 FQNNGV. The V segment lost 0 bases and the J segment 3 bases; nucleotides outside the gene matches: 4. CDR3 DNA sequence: TGTGCCAGCAGCTTAGAGGGGACTAGAGGCTACGAGCAGTACTTC. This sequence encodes CASSLEGTRGYEQYF.

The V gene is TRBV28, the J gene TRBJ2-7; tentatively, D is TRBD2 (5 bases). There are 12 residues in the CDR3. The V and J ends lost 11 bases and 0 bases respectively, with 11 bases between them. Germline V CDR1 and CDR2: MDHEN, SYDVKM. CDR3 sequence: CASRAGSYEQYF. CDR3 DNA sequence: TGTGCCTCCCGGGCGGGCTCCTACGAGCAGTACTTC. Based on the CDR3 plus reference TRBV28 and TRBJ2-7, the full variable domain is DVKVTQSSRYLVKRTGEKVFLECVQDMDHENMFWYRQDPGLGLRLIYFSYDVKMKEKGDIPEGYSVSREKKERFSLILESASTNQTSMYLCASRAGSYEQYFGPGTRLTVT.

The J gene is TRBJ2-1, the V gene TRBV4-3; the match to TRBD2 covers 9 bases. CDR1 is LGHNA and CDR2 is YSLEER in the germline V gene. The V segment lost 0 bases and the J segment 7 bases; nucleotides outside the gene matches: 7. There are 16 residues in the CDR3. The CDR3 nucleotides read TGCGCCAGCAGCCAAGACCTTAGCGGGAGTTTTAATGAGCAGTTCTTC. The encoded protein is CASSQDLSGSFNEQFF.

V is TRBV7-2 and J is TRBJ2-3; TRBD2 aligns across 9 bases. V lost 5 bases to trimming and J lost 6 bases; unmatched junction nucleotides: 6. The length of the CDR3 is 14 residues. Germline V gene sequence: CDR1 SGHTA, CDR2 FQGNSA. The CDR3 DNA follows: TGTGCCAGCAGCACCGGACTAGCGCTGGATACGCAGTATTTT. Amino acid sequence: CASSTGLALDTQYF.

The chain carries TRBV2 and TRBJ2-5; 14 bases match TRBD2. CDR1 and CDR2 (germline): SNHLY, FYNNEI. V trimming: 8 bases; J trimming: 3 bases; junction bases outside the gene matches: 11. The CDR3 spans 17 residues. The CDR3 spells CASHDTKGLAGEETQYF. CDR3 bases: TGTGCCAGCCACGACACGAAGGGACTAGCGGGAGAAGAGACCCAGTACTTC.

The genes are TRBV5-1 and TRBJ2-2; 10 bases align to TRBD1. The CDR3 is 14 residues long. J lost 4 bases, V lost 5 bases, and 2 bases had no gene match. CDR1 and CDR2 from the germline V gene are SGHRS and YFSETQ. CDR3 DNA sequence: TGCGCCAGCAGGGACAGGGGGTCCACCGGGGAGCTGTTTTTT. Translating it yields CASRDRGSTGELFF.

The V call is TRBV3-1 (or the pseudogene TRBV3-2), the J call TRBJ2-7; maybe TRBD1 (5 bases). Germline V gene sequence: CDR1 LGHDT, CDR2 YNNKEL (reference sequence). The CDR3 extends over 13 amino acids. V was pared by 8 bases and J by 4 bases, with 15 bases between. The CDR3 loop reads CASGLGQGYEQYF. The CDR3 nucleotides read TGTGCCAGCGGGTTGGGGCAGGGTTACGAGCAGTACTTC.

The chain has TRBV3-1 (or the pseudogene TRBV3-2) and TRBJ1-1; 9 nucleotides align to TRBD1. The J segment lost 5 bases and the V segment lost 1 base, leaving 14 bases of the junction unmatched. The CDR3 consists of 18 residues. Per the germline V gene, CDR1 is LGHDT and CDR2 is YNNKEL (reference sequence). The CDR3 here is CASSQVRSRDRGYTEAFF. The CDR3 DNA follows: TGTGCCAGCAGCCAAGTCCGTTCGAGAGACAGGGGGTATACTGAAGCTTTCTTT.

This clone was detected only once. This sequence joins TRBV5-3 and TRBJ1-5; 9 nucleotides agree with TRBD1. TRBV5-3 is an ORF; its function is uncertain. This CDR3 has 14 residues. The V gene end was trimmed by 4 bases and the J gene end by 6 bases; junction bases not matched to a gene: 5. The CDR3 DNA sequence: TGTGCCAGAAGCGGGACAGGGCCCGCTCAGCCCCAGCATTTT. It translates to CARSGTGPAQPQHF.

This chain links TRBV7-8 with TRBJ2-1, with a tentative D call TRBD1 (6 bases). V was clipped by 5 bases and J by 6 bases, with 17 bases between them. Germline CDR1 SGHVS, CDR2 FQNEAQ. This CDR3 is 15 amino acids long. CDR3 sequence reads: CASSIKWGRGNEQFF. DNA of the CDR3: TGTGCCAGCAGCATTAAATGGGGCAGGGGCAATGAGCAGTTCTTC.

CDR3 loop: CASSLGIQGAAPYTF. The CDR3 nucleotides read TGCGCCAGCAGCTTGGGAATACAGGGGGCAGCTCCCTACACCTTC. The V and J genes are TRBV5-1 and TRBJ1-2, with 9 nucleotides matching TRBD1. J was trimmed by 10 bases and V by 0 bases; bases with no gene match: 10. Germline CDR1 SGHRS, CDR2 YFSETQ. CDR3 length equals 15 residues.

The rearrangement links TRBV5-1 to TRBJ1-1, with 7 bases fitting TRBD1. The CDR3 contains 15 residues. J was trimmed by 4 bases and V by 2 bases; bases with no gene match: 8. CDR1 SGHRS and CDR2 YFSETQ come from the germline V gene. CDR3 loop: CASSLQGIGGTEAFF. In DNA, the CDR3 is TGCGCCAGCAGCTTACAGGGGATCGGGGGCACTGAAGCTTTCTTT.

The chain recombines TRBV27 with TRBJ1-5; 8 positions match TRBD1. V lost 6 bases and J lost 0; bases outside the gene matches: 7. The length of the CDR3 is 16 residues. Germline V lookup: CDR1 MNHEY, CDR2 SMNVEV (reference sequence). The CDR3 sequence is CASRDGQGRSNQPQHF. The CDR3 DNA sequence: TGTGCCAGCAGAGACGGACAGGGTCGTAGCAATCAGCCCCAGCATTTT.

The CDR3 sequence: CASSQGAGANTEAFF. The CDR3 DNA sequence: TGTGCCAGCAGCCAAGGGGCGGGAGCAAACACTGAAGCTTTCTTT. This chain links TRBV14 with TRBJ1-1, with D uncertain. This CDR3 has 15 residues. With 1 base removed from V and 2 bases from J, the gap between germline ends came to 11 bases. CDR1 SGHDN and CDR2 FVKESK come from the germline V gene.

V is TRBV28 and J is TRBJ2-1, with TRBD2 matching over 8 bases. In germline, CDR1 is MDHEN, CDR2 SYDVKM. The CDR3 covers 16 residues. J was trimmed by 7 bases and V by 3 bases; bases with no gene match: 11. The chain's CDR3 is CASSLSGLASRNEQFF. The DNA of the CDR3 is TGTGCCAGCAGTTTGTCAGGACTAGCTTCGAGGAATGAGCAGTTCTTC.

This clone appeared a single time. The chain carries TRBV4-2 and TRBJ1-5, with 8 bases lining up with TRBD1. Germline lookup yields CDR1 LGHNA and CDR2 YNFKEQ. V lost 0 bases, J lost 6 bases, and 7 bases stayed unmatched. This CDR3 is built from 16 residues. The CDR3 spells CASSQDLGQGGQPQHF. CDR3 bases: TGTGCCAGCAGCCAAGATTTAGGACAGGGAGGTCAGCCCCAGCATTTT.

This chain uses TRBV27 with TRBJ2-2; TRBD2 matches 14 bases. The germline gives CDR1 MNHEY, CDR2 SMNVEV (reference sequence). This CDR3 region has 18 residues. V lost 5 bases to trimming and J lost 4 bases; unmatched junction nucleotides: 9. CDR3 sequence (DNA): TGTGCCAGCAGTCATCGGACTAGCGGGAGGACGGTCACCGGGGAGCTGTTTTTT. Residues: CASSHRTSGRTVTGELFF.

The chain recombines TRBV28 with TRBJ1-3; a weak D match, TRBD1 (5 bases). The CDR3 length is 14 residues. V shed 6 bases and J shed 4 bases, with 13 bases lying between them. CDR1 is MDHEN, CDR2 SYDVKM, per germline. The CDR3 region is CASRGGGNGNTIYF. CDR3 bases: TGTGCCAGCAGGGGCGGGGGGAACGGAAACACCATATATTTT.

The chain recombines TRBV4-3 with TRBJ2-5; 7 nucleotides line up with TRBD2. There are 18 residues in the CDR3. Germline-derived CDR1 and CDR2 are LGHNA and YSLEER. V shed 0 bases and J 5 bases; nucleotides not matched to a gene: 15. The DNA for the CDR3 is TGCGCCAGCAGCCAAGAATCCTCGGGAGGTATCTCGATCGAGACCCAGTACTTC. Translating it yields CASSQESSGGISIETQYF.

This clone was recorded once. The CDR3 bases are TGCGCCAGCAGCCAAAGGGCGACTAGCGGGCTGGTCGAGCAGTACTTC. Translating gives CASSQRATSGLVEQYF. J is TRBJ2-7 and V is TRBV4-3; 10 bases map to TRBD2. The J segment lost 6 bases and the V segment lost 2 bases, leaving 10 bases of the junction unmatched. Per the germline V gene, CDR1 is LGHNA and CDR2 is YSLEER. The CDR3 is 16 residues long.

CDR3 nucleotides: TGTGCCAGTAGTACTCTAAAGACAGGCAGCTCCTACAATGAGCAGTTCTTC. Protein product: CASSTLKTGSSYNEQFF. The V and J genes are TRBV19 and TRBJ2-1; weak D call: TRBD1 (6 bases). The V end was cut by 4 bases, the J end by 0 bases, with 16 bases between. The CDR3 has 17 amino acids. CDR1 and CDR2 from the germline V gene are LNHDA and SQIVND (reference sequence).